The next 12 T cell receptor beta chains were all read from a single sample in a study of glioma-infiltrating T cells. Using RNA template, CDR3s of TCR alpha and beta were amplified with iRepertoire arm-PCR. TCRdb re-derived calls from the multiplex PCR reads in MiXCR, one entry per CDR3 protein. The table has under 200,000 distinct CDR3 sequences, about 47% seen once; the top ten hold around 4.9%. Sequencing was done on a sample of glioma tissue, nonneoplastic brain tissue, or PBMCs (not recorded which). These TCRs come from a human donor with low-grade glioma or glioblastoma, undergoing nonglioma brain surgery, or in good health (not recorded which).

This clonotype was observed at least ten times. V and J are TRBV27 and TRBJ2-1; possibly TRBD2 for D (6 bases). The CDR3 length is 14 residues. Trimming removed 6 bases at V and 6 bases at J, with 15 bases between. Germline-derived CDR1 and CDR2 are MNHEY and SMNVEV (reference sequence). In nucleotides, the CDR3 is TGTGCCAGCAGCCTAGCGAGTTCCAGCAATGAGCAGTTCTTC. Protein sequence: CASSLASSSNEQFF.

This clonotype has ten or more counts. This chain joins TRBV24-1 and TRBJ2-7; D remains ambiguous. CDR1 is KGHDR and CDR2 is SFDVKD in the germline V gene. The CDR3 covers 12 residues. Between the trimmed V and J ends, which lost 4 bases and 2 bases, there was a span of 5 bases. The DNA for the CDR3 is TGTGCCACCAGTGACCAAGCCTACGAGCAGTACTTC. It specifies CATSDQAYEQYF.

A remark on this clonotype: A much larger clonotype is one base distant, so this may be a read error. The chain carries TRBV20-1 and TRBJ1-5; the D gene is possibly TRBD1 (6 bases). CDR1 and CDR2 from the germline V gene are DFQATT and SNEGSKA (reference sequence). The CDR3 has 13 amino acids. Here the CDR3 DNA reads TGCAGTGCTTACAGGGAAGGTGGACAGCTCCAGCATTTT. This gives the protein CSAYREGGQLQHF.

A remark on this clonotype: Given a much more abundant clone one base away, this may be a read error. The chain has TRBV28 and TRBJ2-7; D is uncertain. The CDR3 is 15 residues long. The V gene lost 5 bases and the J gene lost 11 bases, with 25 bases spanning the gap. CDR1 is MDHEN and CDR2 is SYDVKM in the germline V gene. The CDR3 sequence is CASSGVPPLLLGKYF. The CDR3 DNA sequence: TGTGCCAGCAGTGGCGTTCCTCCTTTATTATTAGGGAAGTACTTC. The full variable domain, its missing parts supplied by reference TRBV28 and TRBJ2-7, is DVKVTQSSRYLVKRTGEKVFLECVQDMDHENMFWYRQDPGLGLRLIYFSYDVKMKEKGDIPEGYSVSREKKERFSLILESASTNQTSMYLCASSGVPPLLLGKYFGPGTRLTVT.

This clonotype was seen ten or more times. The chain is built from TRBV20-1 and TRBJ1-3, with D unclear. Germline V gene sequence: CDR1 DFQATT, CDR2 SNEGSKA (reference sequence). With 2 bases removed from V and 0 bases from J, the gap between germline ends came to 11 bases. The CDR3 consists of 15 residues. CDR3 loop: CSARTGGNSGNTIYF. The CDR3 DNA reads TGCAGTGCTAGAACGGGCGGAAACTCTGGAAACACCATATATTTT.

The J gene is TRBJ2-7, the V gene TRBV28, with a possible D match to TRBD1 (6 bases). From germline, CDR1 is MDHEN and CDR2 SYDVKM. This CDR3 is built from 16 residues. The V and J ends lost 7 bases and 6 bases respectively, with 25 bases between them. CDR3 residues: CASTPLRGTRSGEQYF. The CDR3 DNA sequence: TGTGCCAGCACCCCATTAAGGGGGACAAGGTCGGGCGAGCAGTACTTC.

The J gene is TRBJ2-1, the V gene TRBV14, with TRBD2 matching 14 bases. The CDR3 runs to 16 residues. Trimming took 5 bases from V and 7 from J; bases not matched to a gene: 7. Germline values: CDR1 SGHDN, CDR2 FVKESK. Here the CDR3 DNA reads TGTGCCAGCAGCTCTGGGACTAGCGGGAGATTAAATGAGCAGTTCTTC. Its protein product is CASSSGTSGRLNEQFF.

Many counts were recorded for this clonotype. This chain links TRBV6-1 with TRBJ1-1; TRBD1 agrees at 10 bases. Germline values: CDR1 MNHNS, CDR2 SASEGT. The CDR3 is 14 amino acids. The J segment lost 5 bases and the V segment lost 5 bases, leaving 5 bases of the junction unmatched. The CDR3 spells CASSPTGGRTEAFF. The DNA for the CDR3 is TGTGCCAGCAGTCCGACAGGGGGCCGGACTGAAGCTTTCTTT.

Note on this clonotype: This clone may be a read error of a much larger clone one base away. The chain links TRBV3-1 to TRBJ2-1; no definite D call. V was clipped by 2 bases and J by 10 bases, with 12 bases between them. The germline gives CDR1 LGHDT, CDR2 YNNKEL (reference sequence). The CDR3 consists of 13 residues. The CDR3 protein is CASSQRSLKEQFF. CDR3 sequence (DNA): TGTGCCAGCAGCCAACGATCCCTGAAGGAGCAGTTCTTC.

This clonotype was counted ten times or more. This rearrangement joins TRBV2 to TRBJ1-5, with no clear D. CDR1 SNHLY and CDR2 FYNNEI come from the germline V gene. Between the trimmed V and J ends, which lost 4 bases and 1 base, there was a span of 8 bases. The CDR3 has 14 amino acids. CDR3 protein: CASSVRDSNQPQHF. CDR3 coding DNA: TGTGCCAGCAGTGTAAGAGACAGCAATCAGCCCCAGCATTTT.

This clonotype appeared a single time. As the CDR3 is not closed by the conserved phenylalanine or tryptophan, this likely results from a read error. The chain carries TRBV12-3 or TRBV12-4 and TRBJ1-2; unclear D gene. Trimming removed 4 bases at V and 3 bases at J, with 15 bases between. CDR3 length equals 15 residues. The CDR3: CASSSSPDGYYGYTL. The CDR3 nucleotides are TGTGCCAGCAGTTCCAGCCCGGACGGCTACTATGGCTACACCTTA.

V and J are TRBV7-9 and TRBJ2-7, with TRBD2 matching 9 bases. J gave up 7 bases and V 3 bases, and 10 bases lay outside the gene matches. Germline V CDR1 and CDR2: SEHNR, FQNEAQ (reference sequence). The CDR3 covers 15 residues. The CDR3 nucleotides read TGTGCCAGCAGCTTCTTTGCGGGAGGGCCTGGGGAGCAGTACTTC. Residues: CASSFFAGGPGEQYF.